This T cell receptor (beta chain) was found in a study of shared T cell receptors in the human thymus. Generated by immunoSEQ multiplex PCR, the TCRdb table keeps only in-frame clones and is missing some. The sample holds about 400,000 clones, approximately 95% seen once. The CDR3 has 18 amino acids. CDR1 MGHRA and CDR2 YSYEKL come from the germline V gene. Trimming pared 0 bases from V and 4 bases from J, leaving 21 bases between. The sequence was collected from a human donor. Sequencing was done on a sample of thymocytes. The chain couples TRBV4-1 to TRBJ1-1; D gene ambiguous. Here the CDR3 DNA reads TGCGCCAGCAGCCAAGATTGGGAGGGCCCACCTGAGGGCACTGAAGCTTTCTTT. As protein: CASSQDWEGPPEGTEAFF.